Below, 5 T cell receptor beta chains from the same sample are listed, as sequenced in a study of CD8+ T cells in alopecia areata. RNA was extracted and reverse transcribed into cDNA as the sequencing template. Sequencing was performed with immunoSEQ multiplex PCR; in TCRdb, only in-frame clones are kept and a portion is missing. This sample yields 120,000 or so clones, of which approximately 60% are seen a single time; 2.5% to 3.5% belongs to the top ten. The sequencing input was CD4+ T cells sorted from blood. All receptors derive from a human donor in good health.

The chain employs TRBV6-5 and TRBJ2-5, with 10 bases aligning to TRBD2. Trimming took 5 bases from V and 1 from J; bases not matched to a gene: 4. From germline, CDR1 is MNHEY and CDR2 SVGAGI. The CDR3 consists of 15 residues. The CDR3 sequence: CASSPWTSGQETQYF. The CDR3, as DNA: TGTGCCAGCAGTCCCTGGACTAGCGGCCAAGAGACCCAGTACTTC.

This clone has more than one count but fewer than ten. The chain links TRBV5-6 to TRBJ1-5, with TRBD1 as a possible D gene (5 bases). Germline CDR1 and CDR2: SGHDT and YYEEEE. Trimming removed 0 bases at V and 0 bases at J, with 13 bases between. The length of the CDR3 is 17 residues. This CDR3 reads CASSLGLGRDSNQPQHF. The CDR3 DNA reads TGTGCCAGCAGCTTGGGATTGGGCAGGGATAGCAATCAGCCCCAGCATTTT.

This chain uses TRBV4-1 with TRBJ2-7; no firm D call. Germline V gene data show CDR1 as MGHRA and CDR2 as YSYEKL. This CDR3 spans 12 amino acids. Trimming shortened V by 3 bases and J by 5 bases, and 8 bases separated the two germline ends. The CDR3 region has the DNA TGCGCCAGCAGCCATATCGCAGACGAGCAGTACTTC. Residues: CASSHIADEQYF.

The rearrangement joins TRBV12-5 to TRBJ2-1; 7 positions agree with TRBD2. Germline lookup yields CDR1 LGHNT and CDR2 FRNRAP. Trimming removed 0 bases from V and 8 bases from J; junction bases left unmatched: 7. The CDR3 has 15 residues. Here the CDR3 DNA reads TGTGCTAGTGGTTTGGTTGGGGACTACAGCGATGAGCAGTTCTTC. Protein sequence: CASGLVGDYSDEQFF.

The chain is built from TRBV29-1 and TRBJ1-2; 9 positions match TRBD1. J was trimmed by 6 bases and V by 5 bases; bases with no gene match: 4. The CDR3 totals 12 residues. Per the germline V gene, CDR1 is SQVTM and CDR2 is ANQGSEA. Here the CDR3 reads CSVTGQGHGYTF. CDR3 nucleotides: TGCAGCGTTACGGGACAGGGTCATGGCTACACCTTC.